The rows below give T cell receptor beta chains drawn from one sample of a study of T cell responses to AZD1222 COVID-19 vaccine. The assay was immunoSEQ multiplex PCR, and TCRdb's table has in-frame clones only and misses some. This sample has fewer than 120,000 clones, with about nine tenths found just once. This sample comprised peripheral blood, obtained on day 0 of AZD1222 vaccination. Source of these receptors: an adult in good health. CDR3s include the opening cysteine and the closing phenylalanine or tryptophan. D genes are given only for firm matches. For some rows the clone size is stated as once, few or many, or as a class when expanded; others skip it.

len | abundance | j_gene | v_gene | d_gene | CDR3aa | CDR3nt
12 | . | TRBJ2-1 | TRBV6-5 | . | CASRGRSDEQFF | TGTGCCAGCCGGGGGCGTAGCGATGAGCAGTTCTTC
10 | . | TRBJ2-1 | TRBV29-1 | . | CSVAYDEQFF | TGCAGCGTTGCGTATGATGAGCAGTTCTTC
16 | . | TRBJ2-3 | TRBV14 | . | CASSQDSGSSTDTQYF | TGTGCCAGCAGCCAAGATTCAGGATCAAGCACAGATACGCAGTATTTT
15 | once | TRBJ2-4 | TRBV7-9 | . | CASSSTLLAKNIQYF | TGTGCCAGCAGCTCAACATTACTAGCCAAAAACATTCAGTACTTC
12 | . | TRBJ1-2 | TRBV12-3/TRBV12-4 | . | CASSLGNYGYTF | TGTGCCAGCAGTTTGGGTAACTATGGCTACACCTTC
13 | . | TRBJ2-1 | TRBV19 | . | CASSMDRYNEQFF | TGTGCCAGTAGTATGGACAGATACAATGAGCAGTTCTTC
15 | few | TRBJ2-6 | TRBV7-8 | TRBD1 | CASSADRAGANVLTF | TGTGCCAGCAGCGCCGACAGGGCTGGGGCCAACGTCCTGACTTTC
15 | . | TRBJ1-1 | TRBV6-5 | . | CASSSSREANTEAFF | TGTGCCAGCAGCTCCTCTCGGGAGGCGAACACTGAAGCTTTCTTT
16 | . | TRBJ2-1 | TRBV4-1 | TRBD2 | CASSQDLGGGSAEQFF | TGCGCCAGCAGCCAAGATCTCGGGGGAGGGTCGGCTGAGCAGTTCTTC
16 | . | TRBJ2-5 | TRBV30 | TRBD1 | CAWSLGTGLYQETQYF | TGTGCCTGGAGTCTTGGGACAGGGCTTTACCAAGAGACCCAGTACTTC
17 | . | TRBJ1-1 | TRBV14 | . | CASSQERARSLNTEAFF | TGTGCCAGCAGCCAAGAGCGGGCCAGGTCGCTGAACACTGAAGCTTTCTTT
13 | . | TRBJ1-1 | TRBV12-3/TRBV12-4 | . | CASSLAGNTEAFF | TGTGCCAGCAGTTTAGCGGGAAACACTGAAGCTTTCTTT
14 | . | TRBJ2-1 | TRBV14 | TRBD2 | CASSQTSGIREQFF | TGTGCCAGCAGCCAGACTAGCGGGATTCGTGAGCAGTTCTTC
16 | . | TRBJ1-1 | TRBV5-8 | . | CASITSSGKMNTEAFF | TGTGCCAGCATCACGAGCTCTGGTAAAATGAACACTGAAGCTTTCTTT
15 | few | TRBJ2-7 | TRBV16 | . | CASSPNPNRSYEQYF | TGTGCCAGCAGCCCCAATCCCAACAGGTCCTACGAGCAGTACTTC
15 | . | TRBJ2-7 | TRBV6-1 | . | CASSEFRGGSYEQYF | TGTGCCAGCAGTGAATTTAGGGGGGGTTCCTACGAGCAGTACTTC
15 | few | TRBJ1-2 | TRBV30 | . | CAWRGGRLSNYGYTF | TGTGCCTGGAGGGGGGGGCGCCTTTCTAACTATGGCTACACCTTC
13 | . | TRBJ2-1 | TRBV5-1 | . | CASSLNPANEQFF | TGCGCCAGCAGCTTGAATCCGGCGAATGAGCAGTTCTTC
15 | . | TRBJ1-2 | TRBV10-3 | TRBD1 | CAISDGTGVDYGYTF | TGTGCCATCAGTGATGGGACAGGGGTCGATTATGGCTACACCTTC
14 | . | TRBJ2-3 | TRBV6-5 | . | CASSHSGGKDTQYF | TGTGCCAGCAGTCACAGTGGGGGAAAAGATACGCAGTATTTT